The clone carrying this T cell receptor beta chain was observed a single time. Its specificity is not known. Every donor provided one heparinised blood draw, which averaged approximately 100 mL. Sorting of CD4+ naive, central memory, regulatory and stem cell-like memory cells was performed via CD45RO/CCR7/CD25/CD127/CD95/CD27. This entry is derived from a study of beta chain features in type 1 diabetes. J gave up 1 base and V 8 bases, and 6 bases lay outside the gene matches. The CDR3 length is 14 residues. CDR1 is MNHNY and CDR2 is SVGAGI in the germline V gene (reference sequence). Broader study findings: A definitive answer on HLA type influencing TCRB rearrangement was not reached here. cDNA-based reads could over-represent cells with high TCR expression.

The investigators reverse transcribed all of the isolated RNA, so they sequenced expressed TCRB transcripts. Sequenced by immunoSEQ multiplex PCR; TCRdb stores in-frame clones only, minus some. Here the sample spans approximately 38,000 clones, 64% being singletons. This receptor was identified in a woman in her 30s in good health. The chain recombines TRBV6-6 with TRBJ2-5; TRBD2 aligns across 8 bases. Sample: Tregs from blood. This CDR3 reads CASCLAGAQETQYF. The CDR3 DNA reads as TGTGCCAGCTGCCTAGCGGGCGCCCAAGAGACCCAGTACTTC.